The sample holds a few counts of the clone carrying this T cell receptor (beta chain). Antigen: not known. This CDR3 contains 14 residues. V shed 1 base and J shed 5 bases, with 9 bases lying between them. Germline V lookup: CDR1 LGHNA, CDR2 YSLEER. There was one heparinised blood draw per donor, averaging around 0.11 L. The investigators reverse transcribed all of the isolated RNA, so they sequenced expressed TCRB transcripts. Assay: immunoSEQ multiplex PCR; the TCRdb copy retains only in-frame clones and omits some. This sample has around 250,000 clones; around 21% occur once, and the top ten carry less than 0.035%. The record originates from a study of beta chain features in type 1 diabetes. Notes on the study in general: Lower insertion and higher deletion counts appeared at VDJ junctions in type 1 diabetes patients. TCRB CDR3 length was moderately but significantly reduced in all four CD4+ subsets of Type 1 diabetes patients.

Sequencing was carried out using naive CD4+ T cells from blood. This TCR came from a woman in her thirties or forties with type 1 diabetes. The V gene is TRBV4-3, the J gene TRBJ2-1; TRBD2 is a possible D gene (6 bases). For the CDR3, the DNA is TGCGCCAGCAGCCAAGCGGGAGAGAACAATGAGCAGTTCTTC. Its protein is CASSQAGENNEQFF.